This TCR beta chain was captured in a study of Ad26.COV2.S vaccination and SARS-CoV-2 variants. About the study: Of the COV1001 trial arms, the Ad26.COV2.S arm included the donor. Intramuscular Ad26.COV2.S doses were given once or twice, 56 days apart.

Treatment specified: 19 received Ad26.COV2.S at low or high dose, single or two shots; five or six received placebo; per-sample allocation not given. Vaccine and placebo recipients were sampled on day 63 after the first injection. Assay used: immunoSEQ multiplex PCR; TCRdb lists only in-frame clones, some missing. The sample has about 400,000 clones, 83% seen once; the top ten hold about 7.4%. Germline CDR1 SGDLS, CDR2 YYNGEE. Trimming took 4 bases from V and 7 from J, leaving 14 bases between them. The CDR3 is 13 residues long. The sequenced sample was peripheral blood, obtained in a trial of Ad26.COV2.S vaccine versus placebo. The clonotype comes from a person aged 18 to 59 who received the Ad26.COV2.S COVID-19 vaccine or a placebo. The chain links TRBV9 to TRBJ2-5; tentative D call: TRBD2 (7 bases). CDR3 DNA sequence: TGTGCCAGCAGCCCCCGGGGGGCAAGGACCCAGTACTTC. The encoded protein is CASSPRGARTQYF.